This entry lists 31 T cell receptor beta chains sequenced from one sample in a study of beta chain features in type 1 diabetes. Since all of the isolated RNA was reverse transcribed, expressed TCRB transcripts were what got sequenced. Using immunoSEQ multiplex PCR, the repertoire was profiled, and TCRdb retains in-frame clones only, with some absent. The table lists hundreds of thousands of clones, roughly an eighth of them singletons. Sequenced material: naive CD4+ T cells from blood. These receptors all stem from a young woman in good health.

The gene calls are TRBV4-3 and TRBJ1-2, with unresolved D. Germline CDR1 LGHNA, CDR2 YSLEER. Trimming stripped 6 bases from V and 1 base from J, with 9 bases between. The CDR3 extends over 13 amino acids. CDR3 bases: TGCGCCAGCAGTACACAGAATAACTATGGCTACACCTTC. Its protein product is CASSTQNNYGYTF.

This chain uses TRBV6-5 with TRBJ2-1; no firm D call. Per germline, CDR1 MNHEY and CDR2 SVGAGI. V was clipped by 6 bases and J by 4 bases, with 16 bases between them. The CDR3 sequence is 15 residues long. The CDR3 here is CASSRGGALYNEQFF. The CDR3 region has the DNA TGTGCCAGCAGCCGAGGCGGAGCGTTGTACAATGAGCAGTTCTTC.

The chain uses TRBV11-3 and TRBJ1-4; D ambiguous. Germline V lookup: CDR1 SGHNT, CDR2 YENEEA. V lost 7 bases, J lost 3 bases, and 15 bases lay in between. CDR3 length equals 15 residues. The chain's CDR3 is CASTAGSGPNEKLFF. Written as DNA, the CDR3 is TGTGCCAGCACGGCAGGTTCGGGCCCTAATGAAAAACTGTTTTTT.

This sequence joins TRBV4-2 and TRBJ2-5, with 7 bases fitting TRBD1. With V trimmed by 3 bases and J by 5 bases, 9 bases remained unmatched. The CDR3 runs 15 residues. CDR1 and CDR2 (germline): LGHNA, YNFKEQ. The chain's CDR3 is CASSQGTAREETQYF. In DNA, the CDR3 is TGTGCCAGCAGCCAGGGGACAGCCAGGGAGGAGACCCAGTACTTC.

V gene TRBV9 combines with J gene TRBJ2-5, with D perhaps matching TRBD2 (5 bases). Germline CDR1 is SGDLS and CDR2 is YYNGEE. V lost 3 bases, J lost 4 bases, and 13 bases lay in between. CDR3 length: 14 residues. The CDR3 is CASSADRDGETQYF. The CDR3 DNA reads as TGTGCCAGCAGCGCCGACCGGGATGGAGAGACCCAGTACTTC.

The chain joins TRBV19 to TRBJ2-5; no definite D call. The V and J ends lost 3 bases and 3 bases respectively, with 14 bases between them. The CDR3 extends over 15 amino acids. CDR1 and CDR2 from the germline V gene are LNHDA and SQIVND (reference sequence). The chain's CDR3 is CASSIANMGKETQYF. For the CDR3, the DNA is TGTGCCAGTAGTATCGCTAATATGGGAAAAGAGACCCAGTACTTC.

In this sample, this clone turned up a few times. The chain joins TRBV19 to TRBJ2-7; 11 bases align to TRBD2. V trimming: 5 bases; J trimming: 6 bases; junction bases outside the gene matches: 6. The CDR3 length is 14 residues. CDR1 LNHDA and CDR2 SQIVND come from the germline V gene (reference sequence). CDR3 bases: TGTGCCAGTAGTTCCTTAGCGGGAGGGCGCGAGCAGTACTTC. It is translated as CASSSLAGGREQYF.

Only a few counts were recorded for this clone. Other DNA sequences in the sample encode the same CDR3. The CDR3 nucleotides are TGCGCCAGCAGCTTAGAGGGCTCCGGTTACGAGCAGTACTTC. This codes for CASSLEGSGYEQYF. The rearrangement uses TRBV5-1 and TRBJ2-7, with D tentatively TRBD2 (5 bases). Germline V gene lookup returns CDR1 SGHRS and CDR2 YFSETQ. V lost 2 bases and J 4 bases, leaving 13 bases between the germline ends. The CDR3 runs 14 residues.

The CDR3 coding sequence is TGCGCCAGCAGCCGAGGGGATCCCGGACAGGGGGACCAGCCCCAGCATTTT. This translates into CASSRGDPGQGDQPQHF. The chain is built from TRBV4-1 and TRBJ1-5; 10 bases are a match to TRBD1. The CDR3 runs 17 residues. V gave up 4 bases and J gave up 7 bases; unmatched junction bases: 13. The germline V gene has CDR1 MGHRA and CDR2 YSYEKL.

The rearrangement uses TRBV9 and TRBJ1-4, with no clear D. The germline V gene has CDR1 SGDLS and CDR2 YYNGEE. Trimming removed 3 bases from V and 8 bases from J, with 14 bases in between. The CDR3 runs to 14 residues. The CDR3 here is CASSARRSHEKLFF. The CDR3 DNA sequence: TGTGCCAGCAGCGCCAGGCGTTCACACGAAAAACTGTTTTTT.

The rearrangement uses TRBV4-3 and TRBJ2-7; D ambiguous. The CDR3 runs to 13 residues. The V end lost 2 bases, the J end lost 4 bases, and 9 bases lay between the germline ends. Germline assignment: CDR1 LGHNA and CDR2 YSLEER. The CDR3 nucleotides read TGCGCCAGCAGCCAACCGGGCCAATACGAGCAGTACGTC. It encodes CASSQPGQYEQYV.

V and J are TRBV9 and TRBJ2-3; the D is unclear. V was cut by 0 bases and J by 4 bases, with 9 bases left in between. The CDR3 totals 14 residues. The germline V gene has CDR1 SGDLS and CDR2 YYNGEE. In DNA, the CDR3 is TGTGCCAGCAGCGTAGCGTCTGCAGCAGATACGCAGTATTTT. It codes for CASSVASAADTQYF.

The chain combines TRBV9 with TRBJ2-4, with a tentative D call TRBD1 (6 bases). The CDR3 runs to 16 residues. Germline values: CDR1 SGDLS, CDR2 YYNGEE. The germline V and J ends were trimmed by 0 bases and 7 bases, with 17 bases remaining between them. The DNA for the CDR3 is TGTGCCAGCAGCGTAGGGGCCCCGGCAGGGGTGAACATTCAGTACTTC. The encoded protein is CASSVGAPAGVNIQYF.

CDR3: CASSEGSPRENTEAFF. The CDR3 DNA is TGTGCCAGCTCAGAGGGGTCCCCTCGGGAGAACACTGAAGCTTTCTTT. V is TRBV18 and J is TRBJ1-1; maybe TRBD1 (5 bases). CDR1 and CDR2 from the germline V gene are KGHSH and LQKENI. The V end lost 5 bases, the J end lost 1 base, and 17 bases lay between the germline ends. This CDR3 spans 16 amino acids.

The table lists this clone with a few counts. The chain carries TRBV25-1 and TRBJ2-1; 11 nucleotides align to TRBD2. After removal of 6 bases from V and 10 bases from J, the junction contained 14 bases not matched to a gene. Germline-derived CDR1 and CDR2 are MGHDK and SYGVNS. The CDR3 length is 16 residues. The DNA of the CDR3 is TGTGCCAGCAGCCCCGGGACTAGCGGAGAGGCAGGGGAGCAGTTCTTC. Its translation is CASSPGTSGEAGEQFF. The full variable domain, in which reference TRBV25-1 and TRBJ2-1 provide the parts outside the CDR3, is EADIYQTPRYLVIGTGKKITLECSQTMGHDKMYWYQQDPGMELHLIHYSYGVNSTEKGDLSSESTVSRIRTEHFPLTLESARPSHTSQYLCASSPGTSGEAGEQFFGPGTRLTVL.

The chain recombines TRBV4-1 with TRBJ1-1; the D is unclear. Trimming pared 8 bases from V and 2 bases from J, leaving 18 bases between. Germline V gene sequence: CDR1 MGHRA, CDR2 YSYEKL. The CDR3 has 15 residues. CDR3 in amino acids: CASSSWVRQNTEAFF. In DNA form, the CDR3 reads TGCGCCAGCTCCAGTTGGGTTCGGCAAAACACTGAAGCTTTCTTT.

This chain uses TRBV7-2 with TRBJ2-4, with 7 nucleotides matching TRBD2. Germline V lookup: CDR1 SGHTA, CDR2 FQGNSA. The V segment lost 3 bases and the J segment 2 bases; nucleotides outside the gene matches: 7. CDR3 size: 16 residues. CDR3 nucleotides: TGTGCCAGCAGCTTGGTGGGAGGGATATCCAAAAACATTCAGTACTTC. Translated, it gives CASSLVGGISKNIQYF.

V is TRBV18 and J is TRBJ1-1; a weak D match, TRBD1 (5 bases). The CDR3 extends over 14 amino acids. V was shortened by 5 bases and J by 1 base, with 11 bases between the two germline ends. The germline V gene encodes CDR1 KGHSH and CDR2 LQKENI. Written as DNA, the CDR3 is TGTGCCAGCTCAGCCCGCAGGGAGAACACTGAAGCTTTCTTT. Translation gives CASSARRENTEAFF.

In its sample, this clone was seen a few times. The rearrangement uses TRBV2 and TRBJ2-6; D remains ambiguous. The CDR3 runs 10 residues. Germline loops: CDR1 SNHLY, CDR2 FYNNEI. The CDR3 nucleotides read TGTGCGACTGGGGCCAACGTCCTGACTTTC. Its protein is CATGANVLTF.

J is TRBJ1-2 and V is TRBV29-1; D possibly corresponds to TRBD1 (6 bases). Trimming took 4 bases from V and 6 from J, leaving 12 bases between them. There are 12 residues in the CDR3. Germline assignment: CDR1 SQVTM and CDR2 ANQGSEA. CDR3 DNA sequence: TGCAGCGTTGTAGGTACAGGGAATGGCTACACCTTC. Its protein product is CSVVGTGNGYTF.

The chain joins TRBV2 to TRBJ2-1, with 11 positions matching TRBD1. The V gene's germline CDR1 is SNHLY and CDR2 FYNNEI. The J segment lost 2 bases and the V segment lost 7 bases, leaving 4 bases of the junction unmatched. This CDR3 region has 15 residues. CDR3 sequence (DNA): TGTGCCAGCAAAGGGACAGGGGGACCCTACAATGAGCAGTTCTTC. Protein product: CASKGTGGPYNEQFF.

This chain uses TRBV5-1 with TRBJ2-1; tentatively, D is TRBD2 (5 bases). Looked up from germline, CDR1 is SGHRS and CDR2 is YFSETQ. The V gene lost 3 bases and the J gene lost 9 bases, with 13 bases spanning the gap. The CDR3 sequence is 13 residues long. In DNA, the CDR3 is TGCGCCAGCAGCTACCCTGGACTCTCTGAGCAGTTCTTC. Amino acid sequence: CASSYPGLSEQFF.

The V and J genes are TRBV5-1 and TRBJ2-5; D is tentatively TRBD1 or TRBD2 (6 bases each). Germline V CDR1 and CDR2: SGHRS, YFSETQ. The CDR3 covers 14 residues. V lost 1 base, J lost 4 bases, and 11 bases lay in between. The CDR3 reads CASSLLGGGETQYF. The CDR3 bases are TGCGCCAGCAGCTTGCTAGGGGGAGGAGAGACCCAGTACTTC.

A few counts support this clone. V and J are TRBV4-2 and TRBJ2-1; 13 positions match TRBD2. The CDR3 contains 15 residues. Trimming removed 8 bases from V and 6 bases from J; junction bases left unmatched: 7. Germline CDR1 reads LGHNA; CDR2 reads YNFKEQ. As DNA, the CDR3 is TGTGCCAGCCAGAGGACTAGCGGGAGAGGCAATGAGCAGTTCTTC. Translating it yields CASQRTSGRGNEQFF.

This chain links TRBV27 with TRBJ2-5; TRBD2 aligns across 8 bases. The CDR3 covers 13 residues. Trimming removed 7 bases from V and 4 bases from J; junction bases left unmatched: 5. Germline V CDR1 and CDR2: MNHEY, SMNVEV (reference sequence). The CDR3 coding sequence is TGTGCCAGCACCTACCGGGGGGGAGAGACCCAGTACTTC. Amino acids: CASTYRGGETQYF.

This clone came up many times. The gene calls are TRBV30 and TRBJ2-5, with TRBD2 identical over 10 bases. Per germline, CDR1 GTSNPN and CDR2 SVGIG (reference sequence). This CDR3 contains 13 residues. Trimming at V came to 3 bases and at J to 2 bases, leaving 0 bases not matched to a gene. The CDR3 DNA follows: TGTGCCTGGAGGACTAGCGGGCAAGAGACCCAGTACTTC. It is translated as CAWRTSGQETQYF. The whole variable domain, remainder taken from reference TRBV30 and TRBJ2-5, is SQTIHQWPATLVQPVGSPLSLECTVEGTSNPNLYWYRQAAGRGLQLLFYSVGIGQISSEVPQNLSASRPQDRQFILSSKKLLLSDSGFYLCAWRTSGQETQYFGPGTRLLVL.

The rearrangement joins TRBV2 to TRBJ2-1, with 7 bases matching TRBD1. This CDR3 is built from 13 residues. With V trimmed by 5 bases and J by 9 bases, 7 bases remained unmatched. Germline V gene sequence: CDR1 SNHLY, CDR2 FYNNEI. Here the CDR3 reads CASSRDRESEQFF. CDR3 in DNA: TGTGCCAGCAGTCGCGACAGGGAAAGTGAGCAGTTCTTC.

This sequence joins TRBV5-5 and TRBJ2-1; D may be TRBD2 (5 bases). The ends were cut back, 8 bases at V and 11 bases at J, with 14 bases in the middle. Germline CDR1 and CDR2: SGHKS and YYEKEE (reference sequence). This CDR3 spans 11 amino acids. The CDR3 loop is CARKLDSQQFF. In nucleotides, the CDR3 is TGTGCCAGGAAACTAGACTCACAGCAGTTCTTC.

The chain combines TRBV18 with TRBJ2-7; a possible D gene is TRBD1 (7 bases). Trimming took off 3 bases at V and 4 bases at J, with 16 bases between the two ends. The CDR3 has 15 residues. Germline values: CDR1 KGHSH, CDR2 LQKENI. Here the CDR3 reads CASSPEAGGKYEQYF. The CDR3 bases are TGTGCCAGCTCACCGGAGGCAGGGGGGAAGTACGAGCAGTACTTC.

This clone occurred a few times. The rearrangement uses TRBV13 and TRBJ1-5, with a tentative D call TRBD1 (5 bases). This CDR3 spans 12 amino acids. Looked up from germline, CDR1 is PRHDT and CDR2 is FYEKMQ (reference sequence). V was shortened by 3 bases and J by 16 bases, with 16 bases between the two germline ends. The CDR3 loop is CASSFRGGAIHF. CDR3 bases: TGTGCCAGCAGCTTTAGAGGAGGGGCCATACATTTT.

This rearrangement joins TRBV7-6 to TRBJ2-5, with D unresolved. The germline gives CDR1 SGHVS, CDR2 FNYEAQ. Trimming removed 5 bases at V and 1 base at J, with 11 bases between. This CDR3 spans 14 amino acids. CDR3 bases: TGTGCCAGCAGCCCCCAATTCCTCCAAGAGACCCAGTACTTC. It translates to CASSPQFLQETQYF.